The entry below describes one T cell receptor (beta chain). Its target is unknown. Primers for the PCR totalled 60 Vbeta and 13 Jbeta. Assay: immunoSEQ multiplex PCR; the TCRdb copy retains only in-frame clones and omits some. Of tens of thousands of clones detected, approximately 80% appear once; the ten largest clones hold around 3.4%. These data are taken from a study of cytomegalovirus exposure and HLA in healthy donors. Study at large: Drawn from HLA-typed donors, some 80 million unique TCRs were held in an early data release.

Study results and caveats: An analysis was carried out at a later point. It showed that HLA-associated TCR beta chains were more clonally expanded than equally common non-associated chains.

The receptor's source is a man aged 30-40 years in good health and CMV-seronegative. Sequenced input: PBMCs.

In DNA form, the CDR3 reads TGTGCCAGCAGTGCGCAGGGCGGCTATGGCTACACCTTC. This sequence encodes CASSAQGGYGYTF. The chain is built from TRBV2 and TRBJ1-2; the D gene is possibly TRBD1 (5 bases). Germline lookup yields CDR1 SNHLY and CDR2 FYNNEI. V was shortened by 4 bases and J by 4 bases, with 10 bases between the two germline ends. The CDR3 has 13 amino acids.